The entry below gives a single T cell receptor (beta chain) sequence along with its context. Its antigen is undetermined. Stem-like CD8+ memory T cells, termed TSTEM, were CCR7+ PD-1- TIGIT-. This sample is part of a study of human CD8 memory T cell subsets. The study, taken as a whole, reports: Sequencing was limited to the T cell receptor beta chain.

UMI-labeled 5' RACE generated the TCR beta libraries. For each CDR3 protein, TCRdb gives one entry from its re-call of the 5' RACE reads, without DNA. Recorded here are about 17,000 distinct CDR3 sequences; the top ten clones represent approximately 5.5%. The sequence came from a human donor in good health. Sequenced material: CD8+ stem-like memory T cells (TSCM and TCM) sorted from PBMCs. As for subset: stem-like memory CD8 T cells (TSTEM), CCR7+ PD-1- TIGIT-.

This CDR3 is CAISEQVTGVNQPQHF. V gene TRBV10-3 combines with J gene TRBJ1-5; the TCRdb D gene call, TRBD1, has no DNA to confirm it. This CDR3 has 16 amino acids. Germline CDR1 ENHRY, CDR2 SYGVKD.